Listed here are 24 T cell receptor beta chains from one sample, sequenced in a study of cytotoxic CD8 clonotypes in ibrutinib-treated CLL. The protocol was immunoSEQ multiplex PCR, while the TCRdb copy is restricted to in-frame clones and leaves out a portion. This sample has some 81,000 clones, with 79% found just once. Sequenced here: PBMCs, sampled after 12 months of ibrutinib treatment. These receptors were collected from a human donor with chronic lymphocytic leukemia.

V is TRBV7-9 and J is TRBJ2-5; 10 bases line up with TRBD2. Looked up from germline, CDR1 is SEHNR and CDR2 is FQNEAQ (reference sequence). The V gene end was trimmed by 1 base and the J gene end by 2 bases; junction bases not matched to a gene: 1. This CDR3 is 15 amino acids long. CDR3 DNA sequence: TGTGCCAGCAGCTTAGTAGCGGGGGGACAAGAGACCCAGTACTTC. This gives the protein CASSLVAGGQETQYF.

The J gene is TRBJ1-3, the V gene TRBV29-1; D is unclear. Germline-derived CDR1 and CDR2 are SQVTM and ANQGSEA. V lost 3 bases, J lost 0 bases, and 12 bases lay in between. The CDR3 is 15 residues long. In DNA, the CDR3 is TGCAGCGTTGATGAGGGAGCCAGCTCTGGAAACACCATATATTTT. It encodes CSVDEGASSGNTIYF.

This clone was detected once. The chain joins TRBV28 to TRBJ2-1, with 8 bases aligning to TRBD2. With 6 bases clipped from V and 4 bases from J, the junction kept 5 bases outside the gene matches. The CDR3 runs 14 residues. Germline-derived CDR1 and CDR2 are MDHEN and SYDVKM. CDR3 DNA sequence: TGTGCCAGCAGGGCGGGGGGTCCGTACAATGAGCAGTTCTTC. This encodes CASRAGGPYNEQFF.

The chain couples TRBV28 to TRBJ1-3; 7 bases agree with TRBD1. The J segment lost 0 bases and the V segment lost 6 bases, leaving 5 bases of the junction unmatched. Germline V gene lookup returns CDR1 MDHEN and CDR2 SYDVKM. CDR3 length: 15 residues. CDR3 residues: CASSLGTASGNTIYF. DNA for the CDR3: TGTGCCAGCAGCCTCGGGACAGCCTCTGGAAACACCATATATTTT. The variable domain in full, completed from reference TRBV28 and TRBJ1-3, reads DVKVTQSSRYLVKRTGEKVFLECVQDMDHENMFWYRQDPGLGLRLIYFSYDVKMKEKGDIPEGYSVSREKKERFSLILESASTNQTSMYLCASSLGTASGNTIYFGEGSWLTVV.

The rearrangement joins TRBV14 to TRBJ2-1, with 8 bases identical to TRBD2. The CDR3 spans 16 residues. CDR1 is SGHDN and CDR2 is FVKESK in the germline V gene. Unmatched junction bases numbered 13, after V lost 2 bases and J lost 10 bases. CDR3 nucleotides: TGTGCCAGCAGCCAATGGGGACTAGGAGGAGTAGGGGAGCAGTTCTTC. Encoded protein: CASSQWGLGGVGEQFF.

The gene calls are TRBV2 and TRBJ2-1, with D maybe TRBD2 (7 bases). Germline V gene data show CDR1 as SNHLY and CDR2 as FYNNEI. This CDR3 is 16 amino acids long. Trimming pared 1 base from V and 5 bases from J, leaving 15 bases between. CDR3 amino acids: CASSEGGLADHNEQFF. In DNA form, the CDR3 reads TGTGCCAGCAGTGAAGGGGGGCTAGCGGACCACAATGAGCAGTTCTTC.

The chain couples TRBV6-5 to TRBJ1-1; a weak D match, TRBD1 (5 bases). Trimming shortened V by 2 bases and J by 4 bases, and 5 bases separated the two germline ends. CDR1 and CDR2 (germline): MNHEY, SVGAGI. CDR3 length equals 12 residues. CDR3 nucleotide sequence: TGTGCCAGCAGTTACGGGGGCACTGAAGCTTTCTTT. Translating it yields CASSYGGTEAFF.

This clone has ten or more counts. The chain couples TRBV25-1 to TRBJ1-2, with D maybe TRBD1 (5 bases). CDR1 is MGHDK and CDR2 is SYGVNS in the germline V gene. This CDR3 spans 13 amino acids. V lost 3 bases, J lost 6 bases, and 11 bases lay in between. The CDR3 nucleotides read TGTGCCAGCAGTGACCCAGGGACCCATGGCTACACCTTC. Translation gives CASSDPGTHGYTF.

The V gene is TRBV5-1, the J gene TRBJ2-7; no definite D call. CDR1 SGHRS and CDR2 YFSETQ come from the germline V gene. This CDR3 comprises 16 residues. The ends were cut back, 0 bases at V and 2 bases at J, with 15 bases in the middle. The CDR3 bases are TGCGCCAGCAGCTTGGCTCTAGGAAGGTCTACCTACGAGCAGTACTTC. Its protein is CASSLALGRSTYEQYF.

The CDR3 region has the DNA TGTGCCAGCAGCGTAGGGCCGCCCGCTTACAATGAGCAGTTCTTC. This codes for CASSVGPPAYNEQFF. The chain links TRBV9 to TRBJ2-1; D not certain. Germline V lookup: CDR1 SGDLS, CDR2 YYNGEE. The CDR3 covers 15 residues. The germline V and J ends were trimmed by 0 bases and 4 bases, with 11 bases remaining between them.

The chain links TRBV6-5 to TRBJ1-1; unclear D gene. The germline V gene has CDR1 MNHEY and CDR2 SVGAGI. The CDR3 totals 13 residues. Trimming took 2 bases from V and 5 from J, leaving 9 bases between them. The CDR3 sequence: CASSYRSGTEAFF. Written as DNA, the CDR3 is TGTGCCAGCAGTTACCGGTCGGGGACTGAAGCTTTCTTT.

This clone has more than one count but fewer than ten. The V call is TRBV23-1, the J call TRBJ2-5, with 8 bases aligning to TRBD2. TRBV23-1 is an ORF for which the function is uncertain. Germline trimming cut 4 bases from V and 0 bases from J; bases unmatched to any gene: 19. CDR3 length: 20 residues. This CDR3 reads CASSPGGVTPGGVYQETQYF. The CDR3 coding sequence is TGCGCCAGCAGTCCCGGCGGTGTGACCCCGGGGGGGGTCTACCAAGAGACCCAGTACTTC.

As to this clone: Other nucleotide sequences in the sample specify the same CDR3. V usage is TRBV6-5 and J usage is TRBJ2-4; 7 bases map to TRBD2. Germline V CDR1 and CDR2: MNHEY, SVGAGI. The trim removed 0 bases at V and 1 base at J, leaving 3 bases unmatched. The CDR3 has 16 amino acids. The CDR3 loop is CASSYSGGGAKNIQYF. The CDR3 nucleotides are TGTGCCAGCAGTTACTCGGGGGGAGGGGCCAAAAACATTCAGTACTTC.

The V gene is TRBV6-6, the J gene TRBJ1-1, with 8 nucleotides matching TRBD1. This CDR3 is built from 15 residues. Losses at the gene ends were 1 base for V and 5 bases for J; bases not matched to a gene: 6. In germline, CDR1 is MNHNY, CDR2 SVGAGI (reference sequence). The CDR3 nucleotides read TGTGCCAGCAGTTACTTCCAGGGGGCTCCGACTGAAGCTTTCTTT. Protein product: CASSYFQGAPTEAFF.

The V and J genes are TRBV27 and TRBJ2-3, with a tentative D call TRBD2 (6 bases). The V end lost 5 bases, the J end lost 2 bases, and 11 bases lay between the germline ends. The length of the CDR3 is 14 residues. The V gene's germline CDR1 is MNHEY and CDR2 SMNVEV (reference sequence). CDR3 coding DNA: TGTGCCAGCAGTCGACTAGGGACCACAGATACGCAGTATTTT. It is translated as CASSRLGTTDTQYF.

This sequence joins TRBV9 and TRBJ1-5; D unresolved. CDR1 SGDLS and CDR2 YYNGEE come from the germline V gene. V was pared by 3 bases and J by 9 bases, with 16 bases between. There are 14 residues in the CDR3. CDR3 bases: TGTGCCAGCAGCGCCCGGATGGGATCGGGGCCCCAGCATTTT. Its translation is CASSARMGSGPQHF.

This clone was seen a few times. The CDR3 coding sequence is TGTGCCAGCAGAGAAGAGTACGAGCAGTACTTC. It codes for CASREEYEQYF. The chain has TRBV28 and TRBJ2-7; D remains ambiguous. The length of the CDR3 is 11 residues. The V gene's germline CDR1 is MDHEN and CDR2 SYDVKM. V gave up 6 bases and J gave up 4 bases, with 7 bases separating them.

This chain joins TRBV28 and TRBJ2-1; D possibly matches TRBD1 or TRBD2 (6 bases each). Germline V gene sequence: CDR1 MDHEN, CDR2 SYDVKM. The CDR3 has 13 amino acids. V was shortened by 3 bases and J by 9 bases, with 12 bases between the two germline ends. CDR3 coding DNA: TGTGCCAGCAGTTTTCCCGAGGGGGGTGAGCAGTTCTTC. Encoded protein: CASSFPEGGEQFF.

This clone was seen just once. The chain has TRBV28 and TRBJ1-5, with TRBD1 identical over 7 bases. Germline CDR1 reads MDHEN; CDR2 reads SYDVKM. The junction had 5 bases not matched to a gene; V was cut back by 6 bases and J by 0 bases. The CDR3 is made up of 15 amino acids. Here the CDR3 reads CASRRGPYSNQPQHF. DNA for the CDR3: TGTGCCAGCAGAAGGGGGCCGTATAGCAATCAGCCCCAGCATTTT.

The rearrangement joins TRBV9 to TRBJ2-3, with TRBD2 identical over 11 bases. The CDR3 covers 15 residues. CDR1 and CDR2 from the germline V gene are SGDLS and YYNGEE. With 6 bases clipped from V and 5 bases from J, the junction kept 8 bases outside the gene matches. The CDR3 DNA reads TGTGCCAGCAACATAGCGGGGGGGCCGGGAGATACGCAGTATTTT. Protein product: CASNIAGGPGDTQYF.

J is TRBJ1-4 and V is TRBV30, with D possibly TRBD1 on 6 matching bases. CDR1 GTSNPN and CDR2 SVGIG come from the germline V gene (reference sequence). The ends were cut back, 0 bases at V and 3 bases at J, with 8 bases in the middle. CDR3 length equals 14 residues. The CDR3 is CAWSVGGPNEKLFF. DNA of the CDR3: TGTGCCTGGAGTGTAGGGGGGCCTAATGAAAAACTGTTTTTT.

V is TRBV5-1 and J is TRBJ2-7, with unresolved D. The length of the CDR3 is 13 residues. With 2 bases removed from V and 2 bases from J, the gap between germline ends came to 8 bases. Germline values: CDR1 SGHRS, CDR2 YFSETQ. CDR3 sequence reads: CASSFARTYEQYF. CDR3 DNA: TGCGCCAGCAGCTTTGCAAGGACCTACGAGCAGTACTTC.

This chain connects TRBV4-3 to TRBJ2-5; tentative D call: TRBD2 (6 bases). This CDR3 has 13 residues. Germline-derived CDR1 and CDR2 are LGHNA and YSLEER. V lost 0 bases and J 4 bases, leaving 6 bases between the germline ends. The CDR3 bases are TGCGCCAGCAGCCAAGAGGGGGGAGAGACCCAGTACTTC. Its translation is CASSQEGGETQYF.

This rearrangement joins TRBV5-4 to TRBJ2-7; D possibly matches TRBD1 or TRBD2 (5 bases each). The germline gives CDR1 SGHNT, CDR2 YYREEE (reference sequence). Trimming removed 0 bases from V and 3 bases from J, with 13 bases in between. The CDR3 contains 15 residues. DNA of the CDR3: TGTGCCAGCAGCTTGGTTGGGACGGCGAACTACGAGCAGTACTTC. It translates to CASSLVGTANYEQYF.